This TCR beta chain was captured in a study of early T cells in non-severe SARS-CoV-2 infection. Background on the study: Sequencing used unsorted whole-blood bulk RNA, so chains lack pairing.

MiXCR, run by TCRdb on the 5' RACE reads, gives a single entry per CDR3 protein. The table includes approximately 76,000 distinct CDR3 sequences, around 13% detected once. Germline V gives CDR1 DFQATT, CDR2 SNEGSKA (reference sequence). This CDR3 contains 15 residues. V gave up 6 bases and J gave up 0 bases; unmatched junction bases: 9. Study-level points and caveats: In VDJdb matching, anti-spike CD8 responses were favored while private and CD4 specificities went missing.

There are many counts of this clonotype. Its matching antigen is unknown. The rearrangement uses TRBV20-1 and TRBJ2-3; 7 positions agree with TRBD2. The source of this sequence is an adult who was a healthcare worker with PCR-confirmed SARS-CoV-2 infection or an uninfected control (not recorded which). Specimen: whole blood. In nucleotides, the CDR3 is TGCAGTGCCAGGACTAGTCTAACTAGCACAGATACGCAGTATTTT. Protein product: CSARTSLTSTDTQYF.